Each of the 11 T cell receptor beta chains below was sequenced from the same sample in a study of blood T cell repertoires in COVID-19. The protocol was immunoSEQ multiplex PCR, while the TCRdb copy is restricted to in-frame clones and leaves out a portion. The repertoire holds about 160,000 clones, around 80% seen once, with about 7.8% in the top ten. The sequenced sample was peripheral blood. These receptors all come from a man aged 60 to 69 with acute or convalescent COVID-19.

The chain is built from TRBV27 and TRBJ1-2; weak D call: TRBD1 (5 bases). V was pared by 3 bases and J by 0 bases, with 8 bases between. The germline CDR1 and CDR2 sequences are MNHEY and SMNVEV (reference sequence). The CDR3 spans 14 residues. CDR3 coding DNA: TGTGCCAGCAGTTTTGGGGGGACTAACTATGGCTACACCTTC. It specifies CASSFGGTNYGYTF.

This clone showed up just once. V usage is TRBV2 and J usage is TRBJ2-3; possible D gene TRBD2, 7 bases. Germline CDR1 SNHLY, CDR2 FYNNEI. This CDR3 has 15 residues. The germline V and J ends were trimmed by 1 base and 7 bases, with 15 bases remaining between them. The CDR3 nucleotides read TGTGCCAGCAGTGAAGATATGGGGGGGCCGAATACGCAGTATTTT. Translation: CASSEDMGGPNTQYF.

This chain connects TRBV24-1 to TRBJ2-5; TRBD1 is a possible D gene (5 bases). CDR1 is KGHDR and CDR2 is SFDVKD in the germline V gene. Between the trimmed V and J ends, which lost 7 bases and 0 bases, there was a span of 8 bases. CDR3 size: 13 residues. CDR3 DNA sequence: TGTGCCACCAGGGACACCAACCAAGAGACCCAGTACTTC. It codes for CATRDTNQETQYF.

CDR3 DNA: TGTGCCATCAGTGCCAGAAGGACTAATGAGCAGTTCTTC. Translated, it gives CAISARRTNEQFF. This rearrangement joins TRBV10-3 to TRBJ2-1; possibly TRBD2 for D (5 bases). Germline V lookup: CDR1 ENHRY, CDR2 SYGVKD. V lost 4 bases and J 7 bases, leaving 11 bases between the germline ends. This CDR3 contains 13 residues.

This CDR3 reads CASNPGQGSRNSPLHF. The CDR3 region has the DNA TGTGCCAGTAACCCGGGACAGGGATCGAGAAATTCACCCCTCCACTTT. The chain uses TRBV19 and TRBJ1-6; 9 bases match TRBD1. There are 16 residues in the CDR3. The junction had 11 bases not matched to a gene; V was cut back by 7 bases and J by 7 bases. Germline CDR1 and CDR2: LNHDA and SQIVND (reference sequence). Using reference TRBV19 and TRBJ1-6 for the parts outside the CDR3, the full variable domain is DGGITQSPKYLFRKEGQNVTLSCEQNLNHDAMYWYRQDPGQGLRLIYYSQIVNDFQKGDIAEGYSVSREKKESFPLTVTSAQKNPTAFYLCASNPGQGSRNSPLHFGNGTRLTVT.

The V call is TRBV28, the J call TRBJ1-1; D gene unclear. CDR1 and CDR2 from the germline V gene are MDHEN and SYDVKM. The CDR3 is 16 amino acids. Trimming removed 1 base from V and 3 bases from J, with 15 bases in between. CDR3 amino acids: CASSLFTSGKDTEAFF. The CDR3 DNA reads as TGTGCCAGCAGTTTATTTACTTCCGGGAAGGACACTGAAGCTTTCTTT.

The V and J genes are TRBV4-3 and TRBJ2-3; the match to TRBD1 covers 12 bases. The CDR3 loop spans 15 amino acids. V was pared by 4 bases and J by 2 bases, with 1 base of the junction left unmatched. CDR1 and CDR2 from the germline V gene are LGHNA and YSLEER. The CDR3 reads CASSPGQGATDTQYF. The CDR3 DNA reads as TGCGCCAGCAGCCCGGGACAGGGGGCCACAGATACGCAGTATTTT.

V and J are TRBV19 and TRBJ2-1; 8 nucleotides align to TRBD1. The CDR3 sequence is 15 residues long. Germline V lookup: CDR1 LNHDA, CDR2 SQIVND (reference sequence). V was pared by 2 bases and J by 5 bases, with 5 bases of the junction left unmatched. The CDR3 sequence: CASSIRQGNHNEQFF. In DNA, the CDR3 is TGTGCCAGTAGTATAAGACAGGGGAACCACAATGAGCAGTTCTTC.

The count of this clone is one. This chain joins TRBV7-2 and TRBJ1-1; D gene ambiguous. V was shortened by 8 bases and J by 2 bases, with 3 bases between the two germline ends. This CDR3 comprises 10 residues. Looked up from germline, CDR1 is SGHTA and CDR2 is FQGNSA. The CDR3 DNA reads as TGTGCCAGCTCTAACACTGAAGCTTTCTTT. It specifies CASSNTEAFF.

The chain combines TRBV18 with TRBJ1-1, with D perhaps TRBD1 (6 bases). The CDR3 has 13 residues. Deletions cut 2 bases from V and 6 bases from J, with 10 bases between. Germline assignment: CDR1 KGHSH and CDR2 LQKENI. CDR3 residues: CASSPYRDAEAFF. Here the CDR3 DNA reads TGTGCCAGCTCACCATACAGGGACGCTGAAGCTTTCTTT. The full variable domain, completed using reference TRBV18 and TRBJ1-1, is NAGVMQNPRHLVRRRGQEARLRCSPMKGHSHVYWYRQLPEEGLKFMVYLQKENIIDESGMPKERFSAEFPKEGPSILRIQQVVRGDSAAYFCASSPYRDAEAFFGQGTRLTVV.

This chain uses TRBV19 with TRBJ1-5, with no clear D. The CDR3 length is 15 residues. Germline V gives CDR1 LNHDA, CDR2 SQIVND (reference sequence). V lost 5 bases, J lost 2 bases, and 13 bases lay in between. CDR3: CASSLWAHGNQPQHF. DNA of the CDR3: TGTGCCAGTAGTCTTTGGGCCCATGGCAATCAGCCCCAGCATTTT.